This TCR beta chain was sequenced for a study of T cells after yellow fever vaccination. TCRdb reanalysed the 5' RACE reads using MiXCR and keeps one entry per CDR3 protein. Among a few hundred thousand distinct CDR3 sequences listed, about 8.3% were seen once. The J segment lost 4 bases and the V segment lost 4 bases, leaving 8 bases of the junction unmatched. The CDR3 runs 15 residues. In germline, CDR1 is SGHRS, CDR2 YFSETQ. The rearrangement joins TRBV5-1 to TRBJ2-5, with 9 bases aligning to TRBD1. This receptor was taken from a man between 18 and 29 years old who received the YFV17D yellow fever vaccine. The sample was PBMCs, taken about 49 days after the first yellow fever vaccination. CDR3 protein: CASSPGQGRLETQYF. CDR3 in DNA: TGCGCCAGCAGCCCGGGACAGGGAAGATTAGAGACCCAGTACTTC.